The clone carrying this T cell receptor beta chain appeared a few times. The antigen remains unidentified. MiXCR, applied by TCRdb to the 5' RACE reads, yields one record per CDR3 protein. Of hundreds of thousands of distinct CDR3 sequences in the sample, around a sixth were seen once. The V end lost 6 bases, the J end lost 5 bases, and 19 bases lay between the germline ends. The CDR3 consists of 15 residues. The entry originates in a study of identical twins. Study-level results: Reduced insertions were recorded for abundant cord blood beta clonotypes, with no such pattern in memory repertoires.

This same sample was also taken into another study, of T cells expressing NK-cell markers.

This rearrangement joins TRBV12-3 or TRBV12-4 to TRBJ2-5, with D perhaps TRBD1 (6 bases). The sample was PBMCs. This TCR was recovered from a woman aged 18 to 35 in good health. CDR3 sequence reads: CASSREGRGMETQYF. CDR3 bases: TGTGCCAGCAGCCGAGAGGGCAGGGGCATGGAGACCCAGTACTTC.